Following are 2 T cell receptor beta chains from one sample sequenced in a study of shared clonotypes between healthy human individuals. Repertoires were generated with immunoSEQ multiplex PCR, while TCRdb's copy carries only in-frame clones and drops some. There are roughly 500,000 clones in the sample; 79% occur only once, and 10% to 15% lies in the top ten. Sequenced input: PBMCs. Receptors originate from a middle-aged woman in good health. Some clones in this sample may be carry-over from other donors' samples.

CDR3: CASSPSSGNTIYF. The CDR3 DNA follows: TGTGCCAGCAGCCCCAGTTCTGGAAACACCATATATTTT. The V and J genes are TRBV7-2 and TRBJ1-3; D uncertain. The V end was cut by 5 bases, the J end by 1 base, with 6 bases between. CDR3 size: 13 residues. Per the germline V gene, CDR1 is SGHTA and CDR2 is FQGNSA.

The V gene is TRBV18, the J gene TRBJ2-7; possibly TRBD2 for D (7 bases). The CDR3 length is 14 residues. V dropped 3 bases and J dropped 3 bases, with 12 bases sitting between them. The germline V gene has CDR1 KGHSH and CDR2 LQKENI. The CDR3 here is CASSPSGGHYEQYF. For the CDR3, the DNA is TGTGCCAGCTCACCTTCGGGGGGACACTACGAGCAGTACTTC. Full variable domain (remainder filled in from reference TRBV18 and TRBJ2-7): NAGVMQNPRHLVRRRGQEARLRCSPMKGHSHVYWYRQLPEEGLKFMVYLQKENIIDESGMPKERFSAEFPKEGPSILRIQQVVRGDSAAYFCASSPSGGHYEQYFGPGTRLTVT.